This entry lists 24 T cell receptor beta chains sequenced from one sample in a study of stem cell transplantation in POMP-related autoinflammatory disease (dated by TCRdb to about 2021). The time point label here, explained by the study, means: after hematopoietic stem cell transplant. To prepare the library, the immunoSEQ multiplex PCR assay was applied. This immuneACCESS table, as held by TCRdb, lists in-frame sequences with V and J called but not all clones. Of the missing ones, under half trace to an unresolved V gene in checked studies; the others have no known cause. This sample has 9,000 to 10,000 clones in its table, and roughly three quarters of those were observed once. The top ten clonotypes cover about 4.7% of the sample. Specimen: CD4+ T cells from PBMCs, collected after stem cell transplantation. These TCRs come from a human patient with POMP-related autoinflammation and immune dysregulation (PRAID). After a transplant, some of the T cells may come from the graft donor.

This rearrangement joins TRBV2 to TRBJ2-2; the D is unclear. The CDR3 contains 14 residues. From germline, CDR1 is SNHLY and CDR2 FYNNEI. Trimming cost V 7 bases and J 7 bases, with 16 bases left between them. The CDR3 protein is CASTLSGPGGELFF. CDR3 in DNA: TGTGCCAGCACCCTTTCCGGGCCCGGCGGGGAGCTGTTTTTT.

This rearrangement joins TRBV5-1 to TRBJ2-7; D remains unclear. The germline gives CDR1 SGHRS, CDR2 YFSETQ. The CDR3 consists of 14 residues. Trimming cost V 0 bases and J 5 bases, with 12 bases left between them. CDR3 residues: CASSLAAGTHEQYF. DNA for the CDR3: TGCGCCAGCAGCTTGGCGGCAGGTACCCACGAGCAGTACTTC.

The chain is built from TRBV3-1 (or the pseudogene TRBV3-2) and TRBJ2-3, with 10 positions matching TRBD2. The germline gives CDR1 LGHDT, CDR2 YNNKEL (reference sequence). The CDR3 is 16 residues long. V dropped 3 bases and J dropped 5; count of bases not matched to a gene: 8. CDR3 loop: CASSQASGSSQDTQYF. CDR3 nucleotide sequence: TGTGCCAGCAGCCAGGCTAGCGGGAGCAGTCAAGATACGCAGTATTTT.

V usage is TRBV7-3 and J usage is TRBJ2-2, with D tentatively TRBD1 or TRBD2 (5 bases each). The CDR3 is 15 amino acids. Germline assignment: CDR1 SGHTA and CDR2 FQGTGA. Trimming shortened V by 1 base and J by 1 base, and 7 bases separated the two germline ends. CDR3 protein: CASSLRGMNTGELFF. CDR3 bases: TGTGCCAGCAGCTTAAGGGGGATGAACACCGGGGAGCTGTTTTTT.

This clone came up a few times. The V and J genes are TRBV7-2 and TRBJ1-1; D gene unclear. Germline lookup yields CDR1 SGHTA and CDR2 FQGNSA. The CDR3 loop spans 15 amino acids. Trimming stripped 5 bases from V and 6 bases from J, with 19 bases between. The chain's CDR3 is CASSRFRSPRAEAFF. The CDR3 DNA follows: TGTGCCAGCAGCCGTTTCAGATCTCCGCGGGCTGAAGCTTTCTTT.

The chain has TRBV6-6 and TRBJ2-2; no clear D gene. The germline V gene has CDR1 MNHNY and CDR2 SVGAGI (reference sequence). V lost 2 bases to trimming and J lost 7 bases, with 11 bases between them. This CDR3 is 14 amino acids long. CDR3 in DNA: TGTGCCAGCAGTTACCCGATAACGGACGGGGAGCTGTTTTTT. This encodes CASSYPITDGELFF.

About this clone itself: The same CDR3 arises from other DNA sequences in this sample as well. V is TRBV30 and J is TRBJ1-5; no reliable D call. There are 12 residues in the CDR3. V lost 0 bases and J lost 9, with 9 bases in between. Germline V CDR1 and CDR2: GTSNPN, SVGIG (reference sequence). CDR3 region: CAWSVPHGPQHF. The CDR3 bases are TGTGCCTGGAGTGTACCACACGGGCCCCAGCATTTT.

The chain has TRBV7-9 and TRBJ2-2; D perhaps matches TRBD1 (6 bases). Germline assignment: CDR1 SEHNR and CDR2 FQNEAQ (reference sequence). Trimming took off 3 bases at V and 0 bases at J, with 8 bases between the two ends. The CDR3 sequence is 15 residues long. Here the CDR3 reads CASSFGTSNTGELFF. DNA of the CDR3: TGTGCCAGCAGCTTCGGGACATCGAACACCGGGGAGCTGTTTTTT.

The chain is built from TRBV19 and TRBJ2-3, with TRBD2 identical over 8 bases. The J segment lost 7 bases and the V segment lost 7 bases, leaving 4 bases of the junction unmatched. Germline V gives CDR1 LNHDA, CDR2 SQIVND (reference sequence). This CDR3 region has 12 residues. CDR3 bases: TGTGCCAGTACCGGGGGGGGGAATACGCAGTATTTT. Amino acids: CASTGGGNTQYF.

The genes are TRBV2 and TRBJ2-1; D unresolved. There are 11 residues in the CDR3. Per germline, CDR1 SNHLY and CDR2 FYNNEI. V gave up 6 bases and J gave up 7 bases, with 7 bases separating them. The CDR3, as DNA: TGTGCCAGCAGGGAGTATAATGAGCAGTTCTTC. This encodes CASREYNEQFF.

The chain has TRBV11-3 and TRBJ2-5; no firm D call. This CDR3 contains 14 residues. V was clipped by 3 bases and J by 3 bases, with 11 bases between them. The germline gives CDR1 SGHNT, CDR2 YENEEA. CDR3 in DNA: TGTGCCAGCAGCTTTGCCAGGTGGGAAGAGACCCAGTACTTC. Translating it yields CASSFARWEETQYF.

The chain is built from TRBV15 and TRBJ2-3, with 16 bases aligning to TRBD2. The CDR3 has 17 residues. V lost 2 bases to trimming and J lost 6 bases; unmatched junction nucleotides: 5. In germline, CDR1 is LNHNV, CDR2 YYDKDF (reference sequence). CDR3 nucleotides: TGTGCCACCAGCAGAACTGGGACTAGCGGGAGGGGGGATACGCAGTATTTT. It translates to CATSRTGTSGRGDTQYF.

This chain joins TRBV5-1 and TRBJ2-1, with 12 bases aligning to TRBD2. V lost 4 bases and J lost 4; bases outside the gene matches: 3. This CDR3 spans 15 amino acids. Germline CDR1 and CDR2: SGHRS and YFSETQ. CDR3 nucleotide sequence: TGCGCCAGCAGCCTTACTAGCGGGAGGTACAATGAGCAGTTCTTC. Protein product: CASSLTSGRYNEQFF.

This chain connects TRBV5-8 to TRBJ1-1; D gene unclear. This CDR3 is 14 amino acids long. CDR1 is SGHTS and CDR2 is YDEGEE in the germline V gene. V dropped 1 base and J dropped 0 bases, with 7 bases sitting between them. The CDR3 region has the DNA TGTGCCAGCAGCTTGCAAGTACTGAACACTGAAGCTTTCTTT. Its translation: CASSLQVLNTEAFF.

This clone turned up a few times. CDR3 loop: CATSREKGVQGGEQYF. The CDR3 DNA reads TGTGCCACCAGCAGAGAAAAGGGGGTACAGGGGGGCGAGCAGTACTTC. The rearrangement links TRBV15 to TRBJ2-7; TRBD1 matches at 8 bases. CDR1 is LNHNV, CDR2 YYDKDF, per germline (reference sequence). The CDR3 is 16 residues long. The trim removed 0 bases at V and 6 bases at J, leaving 10 bases unmatched.

The table lists this clone with a count of one. This chain uses TRBV18 with TRBJ2-5; D may be TRBD1 (7 bases). V shed 6 bases and J shed 1 base, with 9 bases lying between them. The CDR3 has 13 residues. The germline CDR1 and CDR2 sequences are KGHSH and LQKENI. In DNA form, the CDR3 reads TGTGCCAGCTCCAGGGGGGCCCAAGAGACCCAGTACTTC. Encoded protein: CASSRGAQETQYF.

This sequence joins TRBV5-1 and TRBJ2-1, with a weak D call TRBD2 (5 bases). Between the trimmed V and J ends, which lost 0 bases and 1 base, there was a span of 11 bases. Per the germline V gene, CDR1 is SGHRS and CDR2 is YFSETQ. The CDR3 is made up of 16 amino acids. CDR3 sequence: CASSLGPGESYNEQFF. CDR3 nucleotide sequence: TGCGCCAGCAGCTTGGGGCCCGGGGAATCCTACAATGAGCAGTTCTTC.

V usage is TRBV5-6 and J usage is TRBJ1-4; TRBD1 might be the D (6 bases). The germline V gene has CDR1 SGHDT and CDR2 YYEEEE. The germline V and J ends were trimmed by 2 bases and 15 bases, with 17 bases remaining between them. The CDR3 extends over 13 amino acids. The CDR3 sequence: CASSFQGQLTLFF. Written as DNA, the CDR3 is TGTGCCAGCAGCTTCCAGGGGCAGCTAACATTGTTTTTT.

CDR3 amino acids: CASSLGPPGGELFF. The CDR3, as DNA: TGTGCCAGCAGCTTGGGGCCTCCGGGCGGGGAGCTGTTTTTT. This chain connects TRBV5-4 to TRBJ2-2; D not certain. Trimming removed 0 bases at V and 7 bases at J, with 10 bases between. The germline CDR1 and CDR2 sequences are SGHNT and YYREEE (reference sequence). The CDR3 has 14 residues.

The genes are TRBV28 and TRBJ1-5; perhaps TRBD1 as D (5 bases). Trimming shortened V by 4 bases and J by 9 bases, and 19 bases separated the two germline ends. The CDR3 contains 15 residues. Germline values: CDR1 MDHEN, CDR2 SYDVKM. CDR3 in amino acids: CASSSGDRYSGPQHF. The CDR3 DNA follows: TGTGCCAGCAGTTCCGGAGACAGATACTCGGGGCCCCAGCATTTT.

The chain uses TRBV19 and TRBJ1-4; 7 nucleotides agree with TRBD1. Germline lookup yields CDR1 LNHDA and CDR2 SQIVND (reference sequence). Unmatched junction bases numbered 6, after V lost 1 base and J lost 7 bases. This CDR3 is built from 15 residues. The CDR3 DNA is TGTGCCAGTAGTATAGGTGACAGGGCGGTTGAAAAACTGTTTTTT. Translation gives CASSIGDRAVEKLFF.

The V gene is TRBV30, the J gene TRBJ1-3; D might be TRBD1 (6 bases). Germline values: CDR1 GTSNPN, CDR2 SVGIG (reference sequence). Trimming shortened V by 3 bases and J by 7 bases, and 22 bases separated the two germline ends. The CDR3 has 16 amino acids. CDR3 residues: CAWSRGGGPFSNTIYF. The CDR3 coding sequence is TGTGCCTGGAGCCGGGGTGGGGGCCCATTTTCCAACACCATATATTTT.

This chain joins TRBV19 and TRBJ2-4, with a possible D match to TRBD2 (5 bases). The germline CDR1 and CDR2 sequences are LNHDA and SQIVND (reference sequence). The CDR3 is 13 residues long. V was shortened by 5 bases and J by 9 bases, with 14 bases between the two germline ends. The CDR3 nucleotides are TGTGCCAGTAGTGCGAGACCTGGGAGCATTCAGTACTTC. Translation gives CASSARPGSIQYF.

The V call is TRBV12-3 or TRBV12-4, the J call TRBJ2-2; D gene uncertain. This CDR3 has 11 residues. V gave up 2 bases and J gave up 13 bases, with 8 bases separating them. CDR3 in DNA: TGTGCCAGCAGTTTAAGGGCCCCGCTGTTTTTT. Translating it yields CASSLRAPLFF.